This T cell receptor (beta chain) comes out of a study of T cell repertoires in cytomegalovirus infection. TCRdb re-called the reads through MiXCR, storing one row per CDR3 protein. The table lists under 800,000 distinct CDR3 sequences, roughly a quarter of them singletons. This clonotype appeared a few times. The CDR3 is 14 amino acids. Per germline, CDR1 DFQATT and CDR2 SNEGSKA (reference sequence). The origin of this receptor is a human donor in good health (CMV status not recorded). Some clones in this sample may be carry-over from other donors' samples. This chain connects TRBV20-1 to TRBJ1-2; 7 bases are a match to TRBD1. Sequencing used CD8+ T cells from PBMCs. CDR3 region: CSVLTDQGEGGYTF. The CDR3 bases are TGCAGCGTCTTAACTGACCAGGGGGAGGGTGGCTACACCTTC.